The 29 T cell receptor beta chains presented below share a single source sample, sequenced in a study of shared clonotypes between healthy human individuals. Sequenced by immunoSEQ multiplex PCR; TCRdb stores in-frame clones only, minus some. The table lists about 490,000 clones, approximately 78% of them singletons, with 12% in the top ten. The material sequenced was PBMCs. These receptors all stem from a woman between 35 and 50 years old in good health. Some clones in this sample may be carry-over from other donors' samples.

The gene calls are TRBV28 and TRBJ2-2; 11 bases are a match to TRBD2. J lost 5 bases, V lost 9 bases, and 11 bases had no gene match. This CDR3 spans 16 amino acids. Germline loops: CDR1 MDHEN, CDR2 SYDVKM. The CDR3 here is CASGDPSGRWTGELFF. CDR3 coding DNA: TGTGCCAGTGGGGACCCTAGCGGGAGGTGGACCGGGGAGCTGTTTTTT.

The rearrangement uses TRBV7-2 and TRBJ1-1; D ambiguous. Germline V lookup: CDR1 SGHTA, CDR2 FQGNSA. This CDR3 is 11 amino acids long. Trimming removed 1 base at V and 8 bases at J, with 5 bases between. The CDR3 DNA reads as TGTGCCAGCAGCTTAGAAACAGAAGCTTTCTTT. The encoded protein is CASSLETEAFF.

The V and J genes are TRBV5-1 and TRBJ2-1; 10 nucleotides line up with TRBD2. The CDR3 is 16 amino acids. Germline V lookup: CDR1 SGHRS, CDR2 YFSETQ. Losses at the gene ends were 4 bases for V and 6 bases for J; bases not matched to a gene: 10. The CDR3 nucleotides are TGCGCCAGCAGCCCCGCTAGCGGGAGATACGGCAATGAGCAGTTCTTC. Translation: CASSPASGRYGNEQFF.

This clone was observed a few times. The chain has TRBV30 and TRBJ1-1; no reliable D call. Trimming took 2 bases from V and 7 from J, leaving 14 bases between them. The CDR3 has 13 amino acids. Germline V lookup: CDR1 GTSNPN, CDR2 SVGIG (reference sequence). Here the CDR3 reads CAWSMSGVGEAFF. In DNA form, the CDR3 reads TGTGCCTGGAGTATGTCTGGGGTTGGTGAAGCTTTCTTT.

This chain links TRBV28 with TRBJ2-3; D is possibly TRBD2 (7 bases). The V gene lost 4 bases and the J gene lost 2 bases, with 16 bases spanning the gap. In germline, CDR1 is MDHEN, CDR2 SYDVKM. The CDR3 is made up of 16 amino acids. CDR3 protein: CASSSGRGGITDTQYF. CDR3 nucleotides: TGTGCCAGCAGTTCCGGTAGGGGGGGAATCACAGATACGCAGTATTTT.

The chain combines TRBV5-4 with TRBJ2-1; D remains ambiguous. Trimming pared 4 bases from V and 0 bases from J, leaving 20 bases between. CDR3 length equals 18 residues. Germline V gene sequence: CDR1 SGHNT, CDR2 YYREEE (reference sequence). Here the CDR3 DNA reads TGTGCCAGCAGCCATGGTAAGAAAGGCCGAAGCTCCTACAATGAGCAGTTCTTC. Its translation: CASSHGKKGRSSYNEQFF. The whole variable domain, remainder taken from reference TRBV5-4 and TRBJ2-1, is ETGVTQSPTHLIKTRGQQVTLRCSSQSGHNTVSWYQQALGQGPQFIFQYYREEENGRGNFPPRFSGLQFPNYSSELNVNALELDDSALYLCASSHGKKGRSSYNEQFFGPGTRLTVL.

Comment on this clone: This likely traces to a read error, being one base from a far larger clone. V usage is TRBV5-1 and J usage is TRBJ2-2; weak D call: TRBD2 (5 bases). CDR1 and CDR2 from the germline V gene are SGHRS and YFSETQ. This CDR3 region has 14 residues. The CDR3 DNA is TGCGCCAGCAGCTTGGCACAGAGCACCGGGGAGCCGTTTTTT. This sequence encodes CASSLAQSTGEPFF.

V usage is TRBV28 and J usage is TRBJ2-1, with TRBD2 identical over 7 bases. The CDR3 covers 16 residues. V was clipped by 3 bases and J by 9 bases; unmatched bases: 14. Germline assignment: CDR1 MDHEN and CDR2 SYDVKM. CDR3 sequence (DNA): TGTGCCAGCAGTTTTTGGGTAGCGGGCGTCCCGGGTGAGCAGTTCTTC. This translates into CASSFWVAGVPGEQFF.

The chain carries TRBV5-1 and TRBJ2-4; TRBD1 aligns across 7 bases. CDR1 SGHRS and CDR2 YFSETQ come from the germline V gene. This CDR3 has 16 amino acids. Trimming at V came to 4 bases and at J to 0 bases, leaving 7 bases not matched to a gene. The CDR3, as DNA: TGCGCCAGCAGCGTGGGACAGCCACTAGCCAAAAACATTCAGTACTTC. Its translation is CASSVGQPLAKNIQYF. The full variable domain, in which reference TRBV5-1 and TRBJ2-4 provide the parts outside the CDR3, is KAGVTQTPRYLIKTRGQQVTLSCSPISGHRSVSWYQQTPGQGLQFLFEYFSETQRNKGNFPGRFSGRQFSNSRSEMNVSTLELGDSALYLCASSVGQPLAKNIQYFGAGTRLSVL.

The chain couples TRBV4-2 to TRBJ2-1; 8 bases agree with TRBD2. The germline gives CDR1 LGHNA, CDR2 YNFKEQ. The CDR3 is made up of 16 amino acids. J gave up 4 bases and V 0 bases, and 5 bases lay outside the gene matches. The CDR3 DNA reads TGTGCCAGCAGCCAAGATGGACTAGCAGAATACAATGAGCAGTTCTTC. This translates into CASSQDGLAEYNEQFF.

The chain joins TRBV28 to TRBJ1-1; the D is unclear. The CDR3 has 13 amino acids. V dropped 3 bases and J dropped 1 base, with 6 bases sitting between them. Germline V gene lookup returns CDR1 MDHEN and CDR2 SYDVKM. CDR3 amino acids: CASSLNENTEAFF. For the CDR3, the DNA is TGTGCCAGCAGTTTGAATGAGAACACTGAAGCTTTCTTT.

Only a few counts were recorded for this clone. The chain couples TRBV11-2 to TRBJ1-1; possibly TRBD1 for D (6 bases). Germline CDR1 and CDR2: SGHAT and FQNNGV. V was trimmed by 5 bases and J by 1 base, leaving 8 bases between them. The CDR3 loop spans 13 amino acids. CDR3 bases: TGTGCCAGCAGCGGACAGACGAACACTGAAGCTTTCTTT. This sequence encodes CASSGQTNTEAFF.

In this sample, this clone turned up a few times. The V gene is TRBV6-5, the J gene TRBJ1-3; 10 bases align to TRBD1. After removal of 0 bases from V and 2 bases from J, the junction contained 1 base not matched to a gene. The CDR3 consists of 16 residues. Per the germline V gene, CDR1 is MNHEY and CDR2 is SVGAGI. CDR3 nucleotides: TGTGCCAGCAGTTACTCGGGGACAGGGGCTGGAAACACCATATATTTT. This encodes CASSYSGTGAGNTIYF.

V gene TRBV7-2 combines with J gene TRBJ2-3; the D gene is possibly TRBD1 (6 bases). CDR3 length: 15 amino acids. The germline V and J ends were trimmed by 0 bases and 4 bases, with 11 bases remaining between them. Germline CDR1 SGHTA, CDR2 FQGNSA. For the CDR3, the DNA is TGTGCCAGCAGCTTAGCCTTTACAGGGTCAGATACGCAGTATTTT. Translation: CASSLAFTGSDTQYF. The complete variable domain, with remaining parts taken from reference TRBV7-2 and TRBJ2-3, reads GAGVSQSPSNKVTEKGKDVELRCDPISGHTALYWYRQSLGQGLEFLIYFQGNSAPDKSGLPSDRFSAERTGGSVSTLTIQRTQQEDSAVYLCASSLAFTGSDTQYFGPGTRLTVL.

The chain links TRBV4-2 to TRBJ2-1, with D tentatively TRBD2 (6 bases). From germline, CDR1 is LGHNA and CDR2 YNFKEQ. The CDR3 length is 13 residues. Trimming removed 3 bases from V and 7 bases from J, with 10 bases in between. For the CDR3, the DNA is TGTGCCAGCAGCCAGCGGGACTCTAATGAGCAGTTCTTC. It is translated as CASSQRDSNEQFF.

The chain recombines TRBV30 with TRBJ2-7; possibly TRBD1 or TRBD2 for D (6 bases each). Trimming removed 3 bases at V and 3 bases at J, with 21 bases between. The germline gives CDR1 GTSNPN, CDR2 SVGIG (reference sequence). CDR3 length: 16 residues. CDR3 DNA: TGTGCCTGGAGGAGAGGGCTGGGCGGAGGGGGCTACGAGCAGTACTTC. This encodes CAWRRGLGGGGYEQYF.

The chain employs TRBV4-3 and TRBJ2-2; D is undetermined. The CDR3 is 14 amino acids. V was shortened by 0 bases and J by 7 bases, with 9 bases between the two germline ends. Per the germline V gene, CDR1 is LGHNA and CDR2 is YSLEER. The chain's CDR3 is CASSQEGSVGELFF. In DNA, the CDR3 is TGCGCCAGCAGCCAAGAAGGAAGTGTCGGGGAGCTGTTTTTT.

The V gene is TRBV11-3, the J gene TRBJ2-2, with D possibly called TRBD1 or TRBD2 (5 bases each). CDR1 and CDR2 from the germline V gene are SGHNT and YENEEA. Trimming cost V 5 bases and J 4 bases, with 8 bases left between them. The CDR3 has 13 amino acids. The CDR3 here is CASSGGSTGELFF. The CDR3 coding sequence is TGTGCCAGCAGCGGGGGTTCCACCGGGGAGCTGTTTTTT.

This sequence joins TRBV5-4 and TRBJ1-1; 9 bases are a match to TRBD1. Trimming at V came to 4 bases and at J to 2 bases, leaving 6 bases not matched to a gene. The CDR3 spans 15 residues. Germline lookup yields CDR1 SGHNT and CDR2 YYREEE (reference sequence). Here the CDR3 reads CASSVPGQGNTEAFF. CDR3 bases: TGTGCCAGCAGCGTTCCGGGACAGGGCAACACTGAAGCTTTCTTT.

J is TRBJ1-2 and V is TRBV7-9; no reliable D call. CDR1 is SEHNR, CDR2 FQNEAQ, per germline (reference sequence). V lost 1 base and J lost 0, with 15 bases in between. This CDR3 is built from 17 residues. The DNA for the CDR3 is TGTGCCAGCAGCTTAGTCCCAGGTGGAGTCCCTAACTATGGCTACACCTTC. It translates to CASSLVPGGVPNYGYTF.

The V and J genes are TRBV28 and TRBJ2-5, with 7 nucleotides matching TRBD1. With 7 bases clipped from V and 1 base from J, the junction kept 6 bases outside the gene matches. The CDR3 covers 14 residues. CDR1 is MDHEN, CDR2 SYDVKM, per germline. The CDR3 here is CASNLRDSQETQYF. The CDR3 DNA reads TGTGCCAGCAATCTCCGGGACAGCCAAGAGACCCAGTACTTC.

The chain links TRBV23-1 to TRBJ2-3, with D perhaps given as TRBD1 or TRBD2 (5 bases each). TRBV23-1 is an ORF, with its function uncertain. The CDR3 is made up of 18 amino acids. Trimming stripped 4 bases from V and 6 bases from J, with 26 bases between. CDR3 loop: CASSRPPGTLDFVDTQYF. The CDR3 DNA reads TGCGCCAGCAGTCGCCCGCCTGGGACCCTAGACTTCGTGGATACGCAGTATTTT.

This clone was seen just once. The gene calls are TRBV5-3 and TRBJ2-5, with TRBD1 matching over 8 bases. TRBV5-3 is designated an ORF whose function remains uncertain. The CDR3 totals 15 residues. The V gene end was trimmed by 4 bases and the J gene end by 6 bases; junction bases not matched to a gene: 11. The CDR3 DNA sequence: TGTGCCAGAAGCCTTTGGGACAGGCCAACGAAGACCCAGTACTTC. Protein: CARSLWDRPTKTQYF.

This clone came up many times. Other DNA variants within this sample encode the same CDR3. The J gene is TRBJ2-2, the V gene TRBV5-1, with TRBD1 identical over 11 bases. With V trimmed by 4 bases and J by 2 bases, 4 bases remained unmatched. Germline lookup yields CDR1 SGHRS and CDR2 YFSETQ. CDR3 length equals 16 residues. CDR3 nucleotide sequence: TGCGCCAGCAGCCGGACAGGGGGCGCAAACACCGGGGAGCTGTTTTTT. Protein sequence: CASSRTGGANTGELFF.

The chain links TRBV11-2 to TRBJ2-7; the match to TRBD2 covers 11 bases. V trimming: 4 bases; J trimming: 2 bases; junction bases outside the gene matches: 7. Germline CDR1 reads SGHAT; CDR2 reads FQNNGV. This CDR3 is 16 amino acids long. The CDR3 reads CASSSFSGRDAYEQYF. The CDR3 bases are TGTGCCAGCAGCTCCTTTAGCGGGAGGGACGCCTACGAGCAGTACTTC. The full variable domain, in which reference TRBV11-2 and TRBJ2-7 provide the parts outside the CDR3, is EAGVAQSPRYKIIEKRQSVAFWCNPISGHATLYWYQQILGQGPKLLIQFQNNGVVDDSQLPKDRFSAERLKGVDSTLKIQPAKLEDSAVYLCASSSFSGRDAYEQYFGPGTRLTVT.

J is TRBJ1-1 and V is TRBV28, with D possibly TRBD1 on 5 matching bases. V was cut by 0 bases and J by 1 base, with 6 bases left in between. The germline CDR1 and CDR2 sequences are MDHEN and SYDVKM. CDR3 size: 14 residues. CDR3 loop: CASSLWQGNTEAFF. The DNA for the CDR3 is TGTGCCAGCAGTTTATGGCAGGGGAACACTGAAGCTTTCTTT.

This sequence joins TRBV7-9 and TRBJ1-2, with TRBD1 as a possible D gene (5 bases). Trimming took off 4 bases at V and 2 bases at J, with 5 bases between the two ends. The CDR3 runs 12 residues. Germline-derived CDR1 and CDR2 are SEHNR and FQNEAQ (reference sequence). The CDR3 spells CASSSGNYGYTF. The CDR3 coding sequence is TGTGCCAGCAGCTCAGGGAACTATGGCTACACCTTC.

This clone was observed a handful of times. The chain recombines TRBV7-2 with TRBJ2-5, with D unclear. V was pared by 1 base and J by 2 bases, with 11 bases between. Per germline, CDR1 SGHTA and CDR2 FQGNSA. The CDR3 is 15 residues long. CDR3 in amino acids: CASSLGSSSQETQYF. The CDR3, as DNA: TGTGCCAGCAGCTTAGGGTCCAGCAGTCAAGAGACCCAGTACTTC. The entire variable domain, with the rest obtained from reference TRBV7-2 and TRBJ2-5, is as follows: GAGVSQSPSNKVTEKGKDVELRCDPISGHTALYWYRQSLGQGLEFLIYFQGNSAPDKSGLPSDRFSAERTGGSVSTLTIQRTQQEDSAVYLCASSLGSSSQETQYFGPGTRLLVL.

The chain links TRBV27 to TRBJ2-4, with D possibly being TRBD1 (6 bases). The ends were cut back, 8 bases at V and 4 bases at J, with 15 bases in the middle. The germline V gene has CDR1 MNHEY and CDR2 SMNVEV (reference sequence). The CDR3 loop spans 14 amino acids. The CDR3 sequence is CASALDRLKNIQYF. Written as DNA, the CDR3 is TGTGCCAGCGCTCTCGACAGGCTTAAAAACATTCAGTACTTC.